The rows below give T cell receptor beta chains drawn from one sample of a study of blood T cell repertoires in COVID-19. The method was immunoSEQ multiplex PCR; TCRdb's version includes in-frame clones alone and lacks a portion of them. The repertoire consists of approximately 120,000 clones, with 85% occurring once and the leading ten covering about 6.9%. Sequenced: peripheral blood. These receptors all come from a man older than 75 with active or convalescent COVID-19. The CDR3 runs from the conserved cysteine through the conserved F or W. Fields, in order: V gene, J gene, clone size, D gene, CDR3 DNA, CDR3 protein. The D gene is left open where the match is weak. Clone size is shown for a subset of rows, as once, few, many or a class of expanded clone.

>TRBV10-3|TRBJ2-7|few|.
TGTGCCATCAGTGGAGGACAGTCATCCTACGAGCAGTACTTC
CAISGGQSSYEQYF
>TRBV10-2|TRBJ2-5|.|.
TGCGCCAGCAGTGAGCGAGTCAAACAAGAGACCCAGTACTTC
CASSERVKQETQYF
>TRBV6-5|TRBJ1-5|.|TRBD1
TGTGCCAGCAGGCGGGACAGGTATAGCAATCAGCCCCAGCATTTT
CASRRDRYSNQPQHF
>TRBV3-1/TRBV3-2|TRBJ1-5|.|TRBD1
TGTGCCAGCAGCCAAGACGGGACAGGGTATCAGCCCCAGCATTTT
CASSQDGTGYQPQHF
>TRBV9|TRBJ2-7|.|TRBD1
TGTGCCAGCAGGTTCCGGGACAGGGGGACCTACGAGCAGTACTTC
CASRFRDRGTYEQYF
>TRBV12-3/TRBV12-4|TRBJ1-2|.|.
TGTGCCAGCAGTTTAACAGGGTTCATCGGCTACACCTTC
CASSLTGFIGYTF
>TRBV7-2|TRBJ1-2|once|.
TGTGCCAGCAGCTTAGCACAGGGACCCTACACCTTC
CASSLAQGPYTF
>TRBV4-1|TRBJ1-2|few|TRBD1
TGCGCCAGCAGCCGCTTTCGAACCACCACCGGGACAGGGCGATATGGCTACACCTTC
CASSRFRTTTGTGRYGYTF
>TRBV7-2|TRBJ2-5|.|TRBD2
TGTGCCAGCAGCTCCGCTAGCGGGAGGGAGACCCAGTACTTC
CASSSASGRETQYF
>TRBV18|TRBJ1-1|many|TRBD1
TGTGCCAGCTCACCGGGACAGGGGGCTGAAGCTTTCTTT
CASSPGQGAEAFF
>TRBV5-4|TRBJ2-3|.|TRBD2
TGTGCCAGCAGCTCCAGACTAGCGAGCACAGATACGCAGTATTTT
CASSSRLASTDTQYF
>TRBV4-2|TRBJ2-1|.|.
TGTGCCAGCAGCCGGGGGGACCTCTCCTACAATGAGCAGTTCTTC
CASSRGDLSYNEQFF
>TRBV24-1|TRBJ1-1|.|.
TGTGCCACCAGTGATTCCTGGGGGGGTGAAGCTTTCTTT
CATSDSWGGEAFF
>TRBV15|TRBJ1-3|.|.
TGTGCCACCAGCAGCCGTAGACAGGTCTCTGGAAACACCATATATTTT
CATSSRRQVSGNTIYF
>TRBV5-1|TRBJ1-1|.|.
TGCGCCAGCAGCTTGGAAGGCGGGACTGAAGCTTTCTTT
CASSLEGGTEAFF
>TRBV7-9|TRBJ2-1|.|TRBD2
TGTGCCAGCAGCTTTGCGGGCGGGAGGGCCTATGAGCAGTTCTTC
CASSFAGGRAYEQFF
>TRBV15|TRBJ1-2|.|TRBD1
TGTGCCACGTCCAGGGGGCTAGACCGCTATGGCTACACCTTC
CATSRGLDRYGYTF
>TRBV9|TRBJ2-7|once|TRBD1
TGTGCCAGCAGCGTAGCTAGGGGGCGGTTCGAAGAGCAGTACTTC
CASSVARGRFEEQYF
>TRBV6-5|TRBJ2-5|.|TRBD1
TGTGCCAGCAGAGCGGACAGGGGCCAAGAGACCCAGTACTTC
CASRADRGQETQYF
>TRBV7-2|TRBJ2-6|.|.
TGTGCCAGCAGCACAGACGGCTCTGGGGCCAACGTCCTGACTTTC
CASSTDGSGANVLTF
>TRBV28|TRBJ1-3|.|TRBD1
TGTGCCAGCATCCCCGCGGACAGGGTCTCTGGAAACACCATATATTTT
CASIPADRVSGNTIYF
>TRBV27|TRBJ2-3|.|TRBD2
TGTGCCAGCAGTTGGAGCGGGAGTCCTACAGATACGCAGTATTTT
CASSWSGSPTDTQYF
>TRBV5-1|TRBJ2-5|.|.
TGCGCCAGCAGCTTGGGTCAGGGCTTCCAAGAGACCCAGTACTTC
CASSLGQGFQETQYF
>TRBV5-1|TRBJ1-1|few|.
TGCGCCAGCAGCTTGGCAGAAGGGGTTAAGGAAGCTTTCTTT
CASSLAEGVKEAFF
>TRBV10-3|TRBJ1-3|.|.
TGTGCCATCAGTGGACAGGCTGGAAACACCATATATTTT
CAISGQAGNTIYF
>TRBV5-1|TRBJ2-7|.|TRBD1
TGCGCCAGCAGCAAGGGGGCGGGCGAGCAGTACTTC
CASSKGAGEQYF
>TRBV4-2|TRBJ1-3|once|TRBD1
TGTGCCAGCAGCCAAGCGAGACAGGGTAACACCATATATTTT
CASSQARQGNTIYF
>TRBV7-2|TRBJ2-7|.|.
TGTGCCAGCAGCCCCGACAGGTACGAGCAGTACTTC
CASSPDRYEQYF
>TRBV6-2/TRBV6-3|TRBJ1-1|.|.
TGTGCCAGCAGTTATTCGCAGGGGTACACTGAAGCTTTCTTT
CASSYSQGYTEAFF
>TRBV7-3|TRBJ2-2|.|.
TGTGCCAGCAGCCCCCGCCAGGCCGGCGGGGAGCTGTTTTTT
CASSPRQAGGELFF
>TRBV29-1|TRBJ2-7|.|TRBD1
TGCAGCGTTGAAGAGGGACAGGGGACTCTCTACGAGCAGTACTTC
CSVEEGQGTLYEQYF
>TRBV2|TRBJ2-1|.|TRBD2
TGTGCCAGCCGGGAGCGGGGGGAACCCTCGGATGAGCAGTTCTTC
CASRERGEPSDEQFF
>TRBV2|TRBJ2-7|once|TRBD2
TGTGCCAGCAGGGTGGCTCTAGCGGGGGGATCCTACGAGCAGTACTTC
CASRVALAGGSYEQYF
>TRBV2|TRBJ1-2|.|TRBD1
TGTGCCAGCCGCCAAGGGACAGGGGCTAACTATGGCTACACCTTC
CASRQGTGANYGYTF
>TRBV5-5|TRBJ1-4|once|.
TGTGCCAGCAGCGAGCCAACACCGGCGGGTAATGAAAAACTGTTTTTT
CASSEPTPAGNEKLFF
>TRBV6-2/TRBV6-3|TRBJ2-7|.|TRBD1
TGTGCCAGCAGTACCCCGGGACAGGGGACCTACGAGCAGTACTTC
CASSTPGQGTYEQYF
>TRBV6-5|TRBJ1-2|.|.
TGTGCCAGCAGTTATCGCGACAGCTCCTATGGCTACACCTTC
CASSYRDSSYGYTF
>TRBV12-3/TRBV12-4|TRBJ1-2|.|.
TGTGCCAGCAGTTTGGACAGCTATGGCTACACCTTC
CASSLDSYGYTF
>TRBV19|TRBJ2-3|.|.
TGTGCCAGCGGGACTAGCACAGATACGCAGTATTTT
CASGTSTDTQYF
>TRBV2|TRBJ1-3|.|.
TGTGCCAGCAGTGCAGGGATTACGGGAAACACCATATATTTT
CASSAGITGNTIYF
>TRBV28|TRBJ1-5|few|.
TGTGCCAGCACCCACCGGGGGAGCAATCAGCCCCAGCATTTT
CASTHRGSNQPQHF
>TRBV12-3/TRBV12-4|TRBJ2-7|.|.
TGTGCCAGCACCTACTCCGGGAGAAACGAGCAGTACTTC
CASTYSGRNEQYF
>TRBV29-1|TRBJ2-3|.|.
TGCAGCGTTGGACAGACTGGCACAGATACGCAGTATTTT
CSVGQTGTDTQYF
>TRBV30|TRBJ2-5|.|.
TGTGCCTGGAGCGGAGCGGTGGGGAGCTCCGGGGAGACCCAGTACTTC
CAWSGAVGSSGETQYF
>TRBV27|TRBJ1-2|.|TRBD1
TGTGCCAGCAGACTAAGGACAGGGAACTATGGCTACACCTTC
CASRLRTGNYGYTF
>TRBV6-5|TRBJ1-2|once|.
TGTGCCAGCAGTCCCCTTAACGCGGGCGGTAGGGGCTACACCTTC
CASSPLNAGGRGYTF
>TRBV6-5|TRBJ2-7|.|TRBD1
TGTGCCAGCAGTTACTCGACGACAGGGACCTACGAGCAGTACTTC
CASSYSTTGTYEQYF
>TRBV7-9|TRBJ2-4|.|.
TGTGCCAGCAGCTTCGGGGGAGAGACCAAAAACATTCAGTACTTC
CASSFGGETKNIQYF
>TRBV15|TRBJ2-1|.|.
TGTGCCACCTCGGAGGGGTACAATGAGCAGTTCTTC
CATSEGYNEQFF
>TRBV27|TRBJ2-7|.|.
TGTGCCAGCAGCTGGGGCGGGACTTCGATGGTTTACGAGCAGTACTTC
CASSWGGTSMVYEQYF
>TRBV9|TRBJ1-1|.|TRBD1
TGTGCCAGCAGCCCGAGGGGGCAGTTGAACACTGAAGCTTTCTTT
CASSPRGQLNTEAFF
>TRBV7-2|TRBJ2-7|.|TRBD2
TGTGCCAGCAGCAAGGGGCGGGACTACAACTACGAGCAGTACTTC
CASSKGRDYNYEQYF
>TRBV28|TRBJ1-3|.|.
TGTGCCAGCAGTGGCACTACAGGGTCTCCTGGAAACACCATATATTTT
CASSGTTGSPGNTIYF
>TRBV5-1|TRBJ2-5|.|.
TGCGCCAGCAGCCCCCTCCAAGAGACCCAGTACTTC
CASSPLQETQYF
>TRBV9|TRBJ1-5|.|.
TGTGCCAGCGGCAAGGGGTTCCTTAGCAATCAGCCCCAGCATTTT
CASGKGFLSNQPQHF
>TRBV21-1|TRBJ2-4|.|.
TGTGCCAGCAGTCCAGCGGGGGGGAAAAACATTCAGTACTTC
CASSPAGGKNIQYF
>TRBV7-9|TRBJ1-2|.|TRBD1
TGTGCCAGCAGCTCAGGACAGGCTAACTATGGCTACACCTTC
CASSSGQANYGYTF
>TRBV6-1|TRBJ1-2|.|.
TGTGCCAGCAGTGATGATAGGGGTCGATATGGCTACACCTTC
CASSDDRGRYGYTF
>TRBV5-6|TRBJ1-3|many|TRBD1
TGTGCCAGCAGCCACCTTTGGGACAGGGGGCCTGGAAACACCATATATTTT
CASSHLWDRGPGNTIYF
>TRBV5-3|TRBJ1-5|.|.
TGTGCCAGAAGCTTAGATCATAAAGGACACCTCAATCAGCCCCAGCATTTT
CARSLDHKGHLNQPQHF